Listed here are 31 T cell receptor beta chains from one sample, sequenced in a study of lymphopenia after photon versus proton radiotherapy. Only in-frame clones appear in the TCRdb table, and some are missing; sequencing was by immunoSEQ multiplex PCR. The sample includes tens of thousands of clones, approximately 85% of them seen just once. The sample in question was peripheral blood, obtained from a patient treated with photon-based radiotherapy. The receptors originated from a middle-aged man with gastric cancer.

The chain uses TRBV5-1 and TRBJ2-1; TRBD1 aligns across 10 bases. CDR1 and CDR2 (germline): SGHRS, YFSETQ. CDR3 length: 16 amino acids. V shed 0 bases and J 7 bases; nucleotides not matched to a gene: 7. The CDR3 is CASSLEGTGVRNEQFF. The CDR3 nucleotides read TGCGCCAGCAGCTTGGAAGGGACAGGGGTTAGGAATGAGCAGTTCTTC. Together with reference TRBV5-1 and TRBJ2-1, the CDR3 gives the full variable domain: KAGVTQTPRYLIKTRGQQVTLSCSPISGHRSVSWYQQTPGQGLQFLFEYFSETQRNKGNFPGRFSGRQFSNSRSEMNVSTLELGDSALYLCASSLEGTGVRNEQFFGPGTRLTVL.

The chain has TRBV5-1 and TRBJ2-3; no definite D call. The CDR3 spans 13 residues. Germline V gene sequence: CDR1 SGHRS, CDR2 YFSETQ. V lost 2 bases and J lost 0, with 4 bases in between. CDR3 loop: CASSLTSTDTQYF. CDR3 sequence (DNA): TGCGCCAGCAGCTTAACTAGCACAGATACGCAGTATTTT.

The rearrangement links TRBV9 to TRBJ2-1; D remains ambiguous. CDR3 length: 15 residues. V gave up 4 bases and J gave up 4 bases, with 15 bases separating them. Germline CDR1 is SGDLS and CDR2 is YYNGEE. The CDR3 reads CASSPTPTKYNEQFF. The CDR3 bases are TGTGCCAGCAGCCCGACCCCGACAAAGTACAATGAGCAGTTCTTC.

The chain carries TRBV2 and TRBJ1-6, with 7 bases that match TRBD1. Germline V gene data show CDR1 as SNHLY and CDR2 as FYNNEI. The length of the CDR3 is 15 residues. J lost 9 bases, V lost 5 bases, and 10 bases had no gene match. The DNA of the CDR3 is TGTGCCAGCAGTCCTAAAAGGGGGCCCAGTTCACCCCTCCACTTT. This gives the protein CASSPKRGPSSPLHF.

By frequency in the sample, this clone is medium-sized. The same CDR3 can be traced to other DNA sequences in this sample. The gene calls are TRBV27 and TRBJ2-1; 11 bases are a match to TRBD2. The germline gives CDR1 MNHEY, CDR2 SMNVEV (reference sequence). This CDR3 is 15 amino acids long. V gave up 5 bases and J gave up 9 bases; unmatched junction bases: 9. CDR3 sequence reads: CASSLSGGAGGEQFF. The CDR3 DNA reads as TGTGCCAGCAGTCTTAGCGGGGGGGCAGGTGGTGAGCAGTTCTTC.

The V and J genes are TRBV6-5 and TRBJ1-2; a possible D gene is TRBD1 (6 bases). CDR1 MNHEY and CDR2 SVGAGI come from the germline V gene. The CDR3 totals 15 residues. V lost 0 bases to trimming and J lost 4 bases, with 12 bases between them. The CDR3, as DNA: TGTGCCAGCAGTTACTCGACTCAGGGGCTCTATGGCTACACCTTC. Translated: CASSYSTQGLYGYTF.

Of note for this clone: This may arise from a read error, as a much more abundant clone is one base away. This sequence joins TRBV7-2 and TRBJ1-2; TRBD1 aligns across 11 bases. The CDR3 is 14 amino acids. Germline V lookup: CDR1 SGHTA, CDR2 FQGNSA. With V trimmed by 5 bases and J by 3 bases, 2 bases remained unmatched. CDR3 coding DNA: TGTGCCAGCAGCGCGGGACAGGGGGACTATGGCTACACCTTC. Translating it yields CASSAGQGDYGYTF.

The CDR3 DNA reads as TGTGCCATCACGGACAGGGGGTTAGCTGAAGCTTTCTTT. Encoded protein: CAITDRGLAEAFF. This chain links TRBV10-3 with TRBJ1-1; 10 positions agree with TRBD1. V lost 7 bases and J lost 6; bases outside the gene matches: 5. From germline, CDR1 is ENHRY and CDR2 SYGVKD. The CDR3 loop spans 13 amino acids.

This chain uses TRBV12-5 with TRBJ2-6; the D gene is possibly TRBD2 (6 bases). The V and J ends lost 4 bases and 2 bases respectively, with 15 bases between them. Germline CDR1 is LGHNT and CDR2 is FRNRAP. The CDR3 sequence is 17 residues long. The CDR3 DNA follows: TGTGCTAGTGGTTCTTATGAGCGGGCCGCTGGGGCCAACGTCCTGACTTTC. Its protein is CASGSYERAAGANVLTF.

This chain joins TRBV6-1 and TRBJ2-7; TRBD1 agrees at 8 bases. CDR3 length: 14 residues. V was pared by 6 bases and J by 2 bases, with 6 bases of the junction left unmatched. CDR1 MNHNS and CDR2 SASEGT come from the germline V gene. Written as DNA, the CDR3 is TGTGCCAGCAGAGTCGACAGGGGTCCCTACGAGCAGTACTTC. As protein: CASRVDRGPYEQYF.

Only a few counts were recorded for this clone. The chain has TRBV29-1 and TRBJ1-5; unclear D gene. The CDR3 sequence is 13 residues long. Trimming cost V 0 bases and J 0 bases, with 3 bases left between them. CDR1 is SQVTM, CDR2 ANQGSEA, per germline. In DNA form, the CDR3 reads TGCAGCGTTGAAGAGCATAGCAATCAGCCCCAGCATTTT. It is translated as CSVEEHSNQPQHF. Filled out from reference TRBV29-1 and TRBJ1-5, the complete variable domain reads SAVISQKPSRDICQRGTSLTIQCQVDSQVTMMFWYRQQPGQSLTLIATANQGSEATYESGFVIDKFPISRPNLTFSTLTVSNMSPEDSSIYLCSVEEHSNQPQHFGDGTRLSIL.

This chain connects TRBV19 to TRBJ1-1, with unresolved D. This CDR3 comprises 16 residues. Trimming removed 1 base at V and 2 bases at J, with 14 bases between. Looked up from germline, CDR1 is LNHDA and CDR2 is SQIVND (reference sequence). The CDR3, as DNA: TGTGCCAGTAGTATAGGGCGGTTGGCAGCTAACACTGAAGCTTTCTTT. Translation gives CASSIGRLAANTEAFF. Full variable domain (rest looked up from reference TRBV19 and TRBJ1-1): DGGITQSPKYLFRKEGQNVTLSCEQNLNHDAMYWYRQDPGQGLRLIYYSQIVNDFQKGDIAEGYSVSREKKESFPLTVTSAQKNPTAFYLCASSIGRLAANTEAFFGQGTRLTVV.

The rearrangement joins TRBV9 to TRBJ1-2, with a possible D match to TRBD1 (6 bases). Germline CDR1 is SGDLS and CDR2 is YYNGEE. V shed 0 bases and J shed 6 bases, with 12 bases lying between them. The CDR3 runs to 14 residues. CDR3 coding DNA: TGTGCCAGCAGCGTAGGCCCAGGGGCGAATGGCTACACCTTC. This gives the protein CASSVGPGANGYTF. The variable domain in full, with the rest retrieved from reference TRBV9 and TRBJ1-2, is DSGVTQTPKHLITATGQRVTLRCSPRSGDLSVYWYQQSLDQGLQFLIQYYNGEERAKGNILERFSAQQFPDLHSELNLSSLELGDSALYFCASSVGPGANGYTFGSGTRLTVV.

This clone has a single count. The rearrangement links TRBV11-3 to TRBJ2-2; 11 nucleotides align to TRBD2. V was clipped by 5 bases and J by 1 base; unmatched bases: 3. CDR3 length: 16 residues. The germline V gene encodes CDR1 SGHNT and CDR2 YENEEA. CDR3 sequence (DNA): TGTGCCAGCAGCCCCGGGACTAGCGGGAACACCGGGGAGCTGTTTTTT. This gives the protein CASSPGTSGNTGELFF. Looking up the rest from reference TRBV11-3 and TRBJ2-2 gives the full variable domain: EAGVVQSPRYKIIEKKQPVAFWCNPISGHNTLYWYLQNLGQGPELLIRYENEEAVDDSQLPKDRFSAERLKGVDSTLKIQPAELGDSAVYLCASSPGTSGNTGELFFGEGSRLTVL.

The rearrangement uses TRBV6-1 and TRBJ2-2; D unclear. With 1 base removed from V and 0 bases from J, the gap between germline ends came to 12 bases. Per the germline V gene, CDR1 is MNHNS and CDR2 is SASEGT. This CDR3 contains 17 residues. CDR3 nucleotide sequence: TGTGCCAGCAGTGAAGAGGTAGAGAGAGCGAACACCGGGGAGCTGTTTTTT. The encoded protein is CASSEEVERANTGELFF.

The chain couples TRBV27 to TRBJ2-6; 10 bases align to TRBD1. V lost 3 bases and J lost 3; bases outside the gene matches: 8. This CDR3 region has 18 residues. CDR1 is MNHEY and CDR2 is SMNVEV in the germline V gene (reference sequence). DNA for the CDR3: TGTGCCAGCAGTTTGGGACAGGGGTTTGTTCTTGGGGCCAACGTCCTGACTTTC. Translating gives CASSLGQGFVLGANVLTF.

This clone appeared once. The gene calls are TRBV6-5 and TRBJ1-2; D is possibly TRBD1 (5 bases). The CDR3 has 14 amino acids. CDR1 MNHEY and CDR2 SVGAGI come from the germline V gene. V lost 5 bases, J lost 4 bases, and 14 bases lay in between. The DNA of the CDR3 is TGTGCCAGCAGTCAAGGGGAGGTCGGCTATGGCTACACCTTC. Its translation is CASSQGEVGYGYTF.

This clone was recorded a few times. The chain has TRBV30 and TRBJ2-7; tentatively, D is TRBD1 (6 bases). The V gene lost 3 bases and the J gene lost 1 base, with 16 bases spanning the gap. This CDR3 region has 15 residues. The germline V gene has CDR1 GTSNPN and CDR2 SVGIG (reference sequence). For the CDR3, the DNA is TGTGCCTGGAGCTTAGGACAGCAGCCTTCCTACGAGCAGTACTTC. It specifies CAWSLGQQPSYEQYF.

The chain links TRBV18 to TRBJ2-7; D might be TRBD2 (6 bases). The CDR3 extends over 14 amino acids. The V end lost 3 bases, the J end lost 5 bases, and 14 bases lay between the germline ends. Germline V gene data show CDR1 as KGHSH and CDR2 as LQKENI. The CDR3 sequence: CASSPRGTADEQYF. For the CDR3, the DNA is TGTGCCAGCTCACCCCGGGGGACGGCCGACGAGCAGTACTTC.

V and J are TRBV7-9 and TRBJ2-1; perhaps TRBD1 as D (5 bases). Trimming stripped 5 bases from V and 0 bases from J, with 11 bases between. This CDR3 contains 15 residues. Per the germline V gene, CDR1 is SEHNR and CDR2 is FQNEAQ (reference sequence). The DNA for the CDR3 is TGTGCCAGCAGCAAACAGGAAAGCTCCTACAATGAGCAGTTCTTC. Residues: CASSKQESSYNEQFF. Full variable domain (remainder filled in from reference TRBV7-9 and TRBJ2-1): DTGVSQNPRHKITKRGQNVTFRCDPISEHNRLYWYRQTLGQGPEFLTYFQNEAQLEKSRLLSDRFSAERPKGSFSTLEIQRTEQGDSAMYLCASSKQESSYNEQFFGPGTRLTVL.

This clone is labeled medium-sized. The chain is built from TRBV7-2 and TRBJ1-1; weak D call: TRBD1 (5 bases). V was trimmed by 6 bases and J by 1 base, leaving 9 bases between them. Germline loops: CDR1 SGHTA, CDR2 FQGNSA. The CDR3 has 13 residues. CDR3 DNA: TGTGCCAGCAGGGGGGGTAGGAACACTGAAGCTTTCTTT. Residues: CASRGGRNTEAFF.

The J gene is TRBJ2-7, the V gene TRBV10-3, with D maybe TRBD1 (6 bases). Germline lookup yields CDR1 ENHRY and CDR2 SYGVKD. V shed 6 bases and J shed 5 bases, with 11 bases lying between them. The CDR3 has 12 residues. Here the CDR3 DNA reads TGTGCCATCAGCCAACAGGGCCACGAGCAGTACTTC. Its protein is CAISQQGHEQYF.

This sequence joins TRBV7-2 and TRBJ2-5; D not resolved. The V and J ends lost 6 bases and 9 bases respectively, with 14 bases between them. The CDR3 runs 12 residues. Germline loops: CDR1 SGHTA, CDR2 FQGNSA. DNA of the CDR3: TGTGCCAGCAGTCGACCTTTTGGTCCCCAGTACTTC. Amino acids: CASSRPFGPQYF.

The V call is TRBV30, the J call TRBJ2-7; D gene uncertain. The CDR3 length is 11 residues. The ends were cut back, 2 bases at V and 6 bases at J, with 8 bases in the middle. The germline V gene encodes CDR1 GTSNPN and CDR2 SVGIG (reference sequence). The CDR3 DNA reads TGTGCCTGGAGTCCTTCGGGCGAGCAGTACTTC. Translating it yields CAWSPSGEQYF.

This rearrangement joins TRBV19 to TRBJ1-5; 8 bases match TRBD1. Trimming removed 5 bases from V and 7 bases from J; junction bases left unmatched: 10. CDR1 is LNHDA, CDR2 SQIVND, per germline (reference sequence). The CDR3 is 15 amino acids. Here the CDR3 reads CASSLLQGVGQPQHF. The CDR3 bases are TGTGCCAGTAGTTTATTACAGGGGGTGGGGCAGCCCCAGCATTTT.

This rearrangement joins TRBV2 to TRBJ1-2; 7 bases agree with TRBD1. Germline V gene sequence: CDR1 SNHLY, CDR2 FYNNEI. This CDR3 is 14 amino acids long. With 2 bases clipped from V and 6 bases from J, the junction kept 6 bases outside the gene matches. The CDR3 loop is CASSEKTGEDGYTF. The CDR3 DNA is TGTGCCAGCAGTGAAAAAACAGGGGAGGATGGCTACACCTTC.

The chain is built from TRBV5-8 and TRBJ1-1, with no clear D. The ends were cut back, 6 bases at V and 2 bases at J, with 17 bases in the middle. Germline assignment: CDR1 SGHTS and CDR2 YDEGEE. CDR3 size: 15 residues. The CDR3 DNA is TGTGCCAGCAATCGGGTTACGGAACTTAACACTGAAGCTTTCTTT. Translation gives CASNRVTELNTEAFF.

The chain carries TRBV6-5 and TRBJ2-7, with 8 bases lining up with TRBD1. Trimming took 6 bases from V and 2 from J; bases not matched to a gene: 6. Germline V gene lookup returns CDR1 MNHEY and CDR2 SVGAGI. The CDR3 has 14 amino acids. The CDR3 is CASRVDRGPYEQYF. In DNA form, the CDR3 reads TGTGCCAGCAGAGTCGACAGGGGTCCCTACGAGCAGTACTTC.

This sequence joins TRBV7-2 and TRBJ1-1, with TRBD1 as a possible D gene (5 bases). Trimming shortened V by 4 bases and J by 4 bases, and 13 bases separated the two germline ends. The length of the CDR3 is 14 residues. The germline CDR1 and CDR2 sequences are SGHTA and FQGNSA. The CDR3: CASSSPGRGTEAFF. CDR3 bases: TGTGCCAGCAGCTCCCCGGGGAGGGGCACTGAAGCTTTCTTT.

This chain joins TRBV21-1 and TRBJ2-5; the D call in the table, TRBD1, was not verified against the DNA. TRBJ2-7 explains the end of the DNA better; the J call may be wrong. TRBV21-1 counts as a pseudogene. The CDR3 has 17 residues. The CDR3 DNA reads as TGTGCCAGCAGCAAAGACCCTTGGACAGGGGGTACCTACGAGCAGTACTTC. Amino acid sequence: CASSKDPWTGGTYEQYF.

This chain links TRBV5-1 with TRBJ2-6; the match to TRBD1 covers 8 bases. V lost 5 bases and J lost 0; bases outside the gene matches: 10. The CDR3 sequence is 18 residues long. Germline CDR1 is SGHRS and CDR2 is YFSETQ. The CDR3: CASRSQGARYSGANVLTF. The DNA of the CDR3 is TGCGCCAGCAGATCCCAGGGGGCTCGATACTCTGGGGCCAACGTCCTGACTTTC.